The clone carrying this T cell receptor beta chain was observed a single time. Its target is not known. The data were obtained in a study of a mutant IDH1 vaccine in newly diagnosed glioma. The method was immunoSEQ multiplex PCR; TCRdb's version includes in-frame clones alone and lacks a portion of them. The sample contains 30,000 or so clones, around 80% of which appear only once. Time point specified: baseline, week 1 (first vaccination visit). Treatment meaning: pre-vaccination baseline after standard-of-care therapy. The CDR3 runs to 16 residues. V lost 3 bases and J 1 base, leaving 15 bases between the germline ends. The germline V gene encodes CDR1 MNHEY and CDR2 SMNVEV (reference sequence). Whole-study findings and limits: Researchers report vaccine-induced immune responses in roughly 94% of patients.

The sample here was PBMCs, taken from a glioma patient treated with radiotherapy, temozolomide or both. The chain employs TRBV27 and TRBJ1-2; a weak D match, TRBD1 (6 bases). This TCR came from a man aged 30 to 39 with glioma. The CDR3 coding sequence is TGTGCCAGCAGTTTCAGGGGACGCCCCATTAACTATGGCTACACCTTC. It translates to CASSFRGRPINYGYTF.